This is a list of T cell receptor beta chains from one sample in a study of blood T cell repertoires in COVID-19. Generated by immunoSEQ multiplex PCR, the TCRdb table keeps only in-frame clones and is missing some. The sample lists about 110,000 clones, 71% occurring once. The source material was peripheral blood. These receptor sequences come from a human donor with acute or convalescent COVID-19. The donor label of this sample is uncertain. CDR3s include the opening cysteine and the closing phenylalanine or tryptophan. A D gene is named only where the DNA matches it firmly. Clone size, where shown, is once, few, many, or a class for clones that have expanded.

V gene,clone size,J gene,D gene,CDR3 protein,CDR3 DNA
TRBV7-9,NA,TRBJ1-5,NA,CASSLGGFEPQHF,TGTGCCAGCAGCTTGGGGGGGTTTGAGCCCCAGCATTTT
TRBV7-6,NA,TRBJ2-2,NA,CASSLLARNTGELFF,TGTGCCAGCAGCTTATTAGCGAGGAACACCGGGGAGCTGTTTTTT
TRBV19,NA,TRBJ1-6,TRBD1,CASTSTGYNSPLHF,TGTGCCAGTACCTCGACAGGGTACAATTCACCCCTCCACTTT
TRBV12-2,NA,TRBJ1-2,NA,CASRLESRVTNKPNYGYTF,TGTGCAAGTCGCTTAGAATCTCGAGTCACCAATAAACCAAACTATGGCTACACCTTC
TRBV18,NA,TRBJ1-3,NA,CASSHGEADSGNTIYF,TGTGCCAGCTCGCACGGGGAGGCAGACTCTGGAAACACCATATATTTT
TRBV2,NA,TRBJ1-2,TRBD1,CASSEWGQAYGYTF,TGTGCCAGCAGTGAGTGGGGACAGGCCTATGGCTACACCTTC
TRBV6-5,few,TRBJ1-2,NA,CASSSNREFYGYTF,TGTGCCAGCAGTTCAAACAGAGAATTCTATGGCTACACCTTC
TRBV3-1/TRBV3-2,NA,TRBJ1-1,TRBD1,CASSFWDRGDTTEAFF,TGTGCCAGCAGCTTCTGGGACAGGGGTGATACCACTGAAGCTTTCTTT
TRBV6-7,NA,TRBJ1-4,TRBD1,CASSRQGKEKLFF,TGTGCCAGCAGTCGACAGGGAAAGGAAAAACTGTTTTTT
TRBV9,once,TRBJ1-6,NA,CASSVGENSPLHF,TGTGCCAGCAGCGTAGGAGAGAATTCACCCCTCCACTTT
TRBV3-1/TRBV3-2,few,TRBJ2-7,NA,CASSPETSPYEQYF,TGTGCCAGCAGCCCCGAGACAAGTCCCTACGAGCAGTACTTC
TRBV6-6,NA,TRBJ1-4,TRBD1,CASRTRGHRDEKLFF,TGTGCCAGCAGAACCAGGGGGCATCGGGATGAAAAACTGTTTTTT
TRBV30,NA,TRBJ1-6,NA,CAWSVVGVDSPLHF,TGTGCCTGGAGTGTAGTGGGAGTTGATTCACCCCTCCACTTT
TRBV9,NA,TRBJ2-2,NA,CASSVVGVFGRTGELFF,TGTGCCAGCAGCGTAGTAGGGGTATTCGGTCGAACCGGGGAGCTGTTTTTT
TRBV2,NA,TRBJ1-1,NA,CATWAGRATEAFF,TGTGCCACCTGGGCCGGGAGGGCCACTGAAGCTTTCTTT
TRBV7-3,NA,TRBJ2-5,TRBD2,CASSLTSGGQETQYF,TGTGCCAGCAGCTTAACTAGCGGGGGGCAAGAGACCCAGTACTTC
TRBV6-5,NA,TRBJ1-5,NA,CASSPSVNQPQHF,TGTGCCAGCAGTCCGTCAGTAAATCAGCCCCAGCATTTT
TRBV5-1,NA,TRBJ1-5,TRBD1,CASRPGTDSNQPQHF,TGCGCCAGCAGGCCCGGGACAGATAGCAATCAGCCCCAGCATTTT
TRBV7-2,NA,TRBJ2-2,TRBD2,CASSLMGLGNTGELFF,TGTGCCAGCAGCTTAATGGGACTAGGGAACACCGGGGAGCTGTTTTTT
TRBV28,NA,TRBJ1-2,NA,CASSSYRVPNYGYTF,TGTGCCAGCAGCTCTTACAGGGTACCCAACTATGGCTACACCTTC
TRBV29-1,NA,TRBJ2-1,NA,CSVPLRASGTLKEYNEQFF,TGCAGCGTTCCCCTTCGGGCTTCCGGGACATTGAAAGAATACAATGAGCAGTTCTTC
TRBV10-2,many,TRBJ1-5,TRBD1,CASSPFRDSNQPQHF,TGCGCCAGCAGTCCCTTCCGGGACAGTAATCAGCCCCAGCATTTT
TRBV5-1,NA,TRBJ1-5,NA,CASSQAGNSNQPQHF,TGCGCCAGCAGTCAGGCCGGAAATAGCAATCAGCCCCAGCATTTT
TRBV12-3/TRBV12-4,NA,TRBJ1-5,NA,CASSSGLLPQHF,TGTGCCAGCAGTTCGGGATTGTTGCCCCAGCATTTT
TRBV6-5,NA,TRBJ1-2,NA,CASSSSQGERGYTF,TGTGCCAGCAGTTCCTCACAGGGCGAGCGTGGCTACACCTTC
TRBV7-2,NA,TRBJ2-3,NA,CASSPNPVDTQYF,TGTGCCAGCAGCCCTAATCCCGTAGATACGCAGTATTTT
TRBV19,NA,TRBJ2-3,NA,CASSLYRESTDTQYF,TGTGCCAGTAGTTTGTACAGGGAGAGCACAGATACGCAGTATTTT
TRBV13,NA,TRBJ1-2,NA,CASSSGTYYGYTF,TGTGCCAGCAGTTCCGGGACTTACTATGGCTACACCTTC
TRBV12-3/TRBV12-4,NA,TRBJ1-2,TRBD1,CASSFGAGGGYTF,TGTGCCAGCAGTTTTGGAGCAGGGGGTGGCTACACCTTC
TRBV24-1,NA,TRBJ1-2,NA,CATRKTGGDDGYTF,TGTGCCACCCGCAAGACTGGAGGGGATGATGGCTACACCTTC
TRBV5-4,NA,TRBJ2-1,TRBD2,CASSPRTSGYNEQFF,TGTGCCAGCAGCCCCCGGACTAGCGGGTACAATGAGCAGTTCTTC
TRBV27,few,TRBJ2-7,TRBD2,CASSVLAFDEQYF,TGTGCCAGCAGCGTACTAGCGTTCGACGAGCAGTACTTC
TRBV7-9,many,TRBJ1-2,NA,CASSEDFSYGYTF,TGTGCCAGCAGCGAGGACTTCAGCTATGGCTACACCTTC
TRBV9,NA,TRBJ2-1,NA,CASSVGWGRDEQFF,TGTGCCAGCAGCGTAGGTTGGGGGCGCGATGAGCAGTTCTTC
TRBV5-1,NA,TRBJ1-2,NA,CASSRGSQGRNYGYTF,TGCGCCAGCAGTCGGGGCTCACAGGGCCGTAACTATGGCTACACCTTC
TRBV3-1/TRBV3-2,few,TRBJ1-2,NA,CASSHPGGGGNGYTF,TGTGCCAGCAGCCATCCGGGCGGGGGCGGGAATGGCTACACCTTC
TRBV6-2/TRBV6-3,few,TRBJ2-5,TRBD2,CASSLRLSSGGETQYF,TGTGCCAGCAGTCTGCGACTGTCTAGCGGGGGGGAGACCCAGTACTTC
TRBV27,NA,TRBJ1-4,NA,CASSFGGRNEKLFF,TGTGCCAGCAGTTTTGGGGGGAGGAATGAAAAACTGTTTTTT
TRBV5-1,few,TRBJ1-6,TRBD1,CASRTGANSPLHF,TGCGCCAGCAGAACAGGGGCGAATTCACCCCTCCACTTT
TRBV7-6,NA,TRBJ1-1,NA,CASSLGAYLTGLNTEAFF,TGTGCCAGCAGCTTAGGGGCCTATCTAACAGGGTTGAACACTGAAGCTTTCTTT